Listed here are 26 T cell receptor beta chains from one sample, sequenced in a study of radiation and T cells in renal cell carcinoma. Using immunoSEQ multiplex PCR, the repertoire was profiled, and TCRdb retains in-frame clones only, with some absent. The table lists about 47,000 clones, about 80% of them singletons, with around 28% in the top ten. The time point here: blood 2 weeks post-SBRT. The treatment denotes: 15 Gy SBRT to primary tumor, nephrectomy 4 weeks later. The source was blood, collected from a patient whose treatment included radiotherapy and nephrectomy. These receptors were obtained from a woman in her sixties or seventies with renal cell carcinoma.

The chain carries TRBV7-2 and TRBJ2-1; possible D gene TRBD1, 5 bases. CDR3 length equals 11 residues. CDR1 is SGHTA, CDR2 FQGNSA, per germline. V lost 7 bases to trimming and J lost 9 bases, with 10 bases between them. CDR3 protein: CASTQGTEQFF. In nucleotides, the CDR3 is TGTGCCAGCACCCAGGGTACTGAGCAGTTCTTC.

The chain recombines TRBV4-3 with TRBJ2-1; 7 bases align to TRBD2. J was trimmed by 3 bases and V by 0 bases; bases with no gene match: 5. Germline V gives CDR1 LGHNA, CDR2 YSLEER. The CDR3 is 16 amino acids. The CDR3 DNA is TGCGCCAGCAGCCAAGATTCCTCGGGAGGCTACAATGAGCAGTTCTTC. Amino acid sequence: CASSQDSSGGYNEQFF.

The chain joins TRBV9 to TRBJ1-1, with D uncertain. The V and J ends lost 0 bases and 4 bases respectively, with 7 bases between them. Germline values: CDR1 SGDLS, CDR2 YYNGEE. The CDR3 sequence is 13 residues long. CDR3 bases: TGTGCCAGCAGCGTAGAGGTTAGCACTGAAGCTTTCTTT. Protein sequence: CASSVEVSTEAFF.

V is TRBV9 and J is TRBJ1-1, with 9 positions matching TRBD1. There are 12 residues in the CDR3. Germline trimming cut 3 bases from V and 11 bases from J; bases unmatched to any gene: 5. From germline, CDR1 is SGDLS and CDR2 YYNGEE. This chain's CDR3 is CASSATGGEAFF. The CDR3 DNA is TGTGCCAGCAGCGCGACAGGGGGAGAGGCTTTCTTT.

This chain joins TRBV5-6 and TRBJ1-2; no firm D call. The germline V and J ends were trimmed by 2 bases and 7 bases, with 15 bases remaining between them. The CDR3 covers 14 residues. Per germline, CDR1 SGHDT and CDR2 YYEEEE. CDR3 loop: CASSFAAESAGYTF. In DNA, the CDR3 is TGTGCCAGCAGCTTTGCGGCGGAGTCCGCTGGCTACACCTTC.

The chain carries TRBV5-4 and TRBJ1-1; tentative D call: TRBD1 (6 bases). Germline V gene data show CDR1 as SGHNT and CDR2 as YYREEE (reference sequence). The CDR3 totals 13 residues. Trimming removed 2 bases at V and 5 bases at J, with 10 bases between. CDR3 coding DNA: TGTGCCAGCAGCTTTACAGGGTCTACTGAAGCTTTCTTT. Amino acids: CASSFTGSTEAFF.

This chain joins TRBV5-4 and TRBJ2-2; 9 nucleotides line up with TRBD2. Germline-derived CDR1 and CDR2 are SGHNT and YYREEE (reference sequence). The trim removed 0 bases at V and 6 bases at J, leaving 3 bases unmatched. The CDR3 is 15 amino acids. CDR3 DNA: TGTGCCAGCAGCTTGGGGCTAGCGGGGCCCGGGGAGCTGTTTTTT. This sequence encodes CASSLGLAGPGELFF.

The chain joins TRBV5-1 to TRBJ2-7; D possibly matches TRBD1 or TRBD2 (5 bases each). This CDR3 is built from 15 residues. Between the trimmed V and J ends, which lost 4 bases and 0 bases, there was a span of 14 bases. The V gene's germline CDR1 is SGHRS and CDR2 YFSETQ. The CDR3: CASSNRDAPSYEQYF. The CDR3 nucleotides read TGCGCCAGCAGCAACCGGGACGCCCCCTCCTACGAGCAGTACTTC.

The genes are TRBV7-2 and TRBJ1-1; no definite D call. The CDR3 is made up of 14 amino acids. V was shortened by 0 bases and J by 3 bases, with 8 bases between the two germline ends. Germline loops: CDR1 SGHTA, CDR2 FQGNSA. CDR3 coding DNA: TGTGCCAGCAGCTTAGCAGGGCCCGACACTGAAGCTTTCTTT. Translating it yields CASSLAGPDTEAFF.

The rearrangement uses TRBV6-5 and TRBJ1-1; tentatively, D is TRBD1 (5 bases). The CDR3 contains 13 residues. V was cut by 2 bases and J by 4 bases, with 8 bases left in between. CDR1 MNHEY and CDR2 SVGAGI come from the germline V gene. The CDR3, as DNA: TGTGCCAGCAGTTACACAGGAGGCACTGAAGCTTTCTTT. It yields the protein CASSYTGGTEAFF.

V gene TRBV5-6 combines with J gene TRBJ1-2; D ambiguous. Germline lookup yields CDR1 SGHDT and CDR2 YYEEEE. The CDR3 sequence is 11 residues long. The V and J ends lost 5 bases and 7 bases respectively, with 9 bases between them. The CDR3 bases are TGTGCCAGCAGTCTGGACCGTGGCTACACCTTC. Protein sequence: CASSLDRGYTF.

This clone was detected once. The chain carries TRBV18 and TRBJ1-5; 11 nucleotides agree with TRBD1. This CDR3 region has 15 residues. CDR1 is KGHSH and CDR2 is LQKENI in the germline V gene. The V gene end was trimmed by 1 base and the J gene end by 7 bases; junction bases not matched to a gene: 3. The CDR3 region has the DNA TGTGCCAGCTCACCACAGGACAGGGGGCAGCAGCCCCAGCATTTT. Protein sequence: CASSPQDRGQQPQHF.

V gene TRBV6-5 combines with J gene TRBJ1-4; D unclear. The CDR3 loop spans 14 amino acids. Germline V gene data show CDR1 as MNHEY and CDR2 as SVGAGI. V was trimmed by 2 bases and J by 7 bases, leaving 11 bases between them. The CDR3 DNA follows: TGTGCCAGCAGTTACAGCTACAAGGGTGAAAAACTGTTTTTT. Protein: CASSYSYKGEKLFF.

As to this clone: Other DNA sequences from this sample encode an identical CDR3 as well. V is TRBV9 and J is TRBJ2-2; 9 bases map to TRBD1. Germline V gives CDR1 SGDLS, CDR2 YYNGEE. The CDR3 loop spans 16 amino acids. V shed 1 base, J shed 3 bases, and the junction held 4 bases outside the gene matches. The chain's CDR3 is CASSVTGGADTGELFF. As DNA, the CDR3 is TGTGCCAGCAGCGTAACAGGGGGCGCGGACACCGGGGAGCTGTTTTTT.

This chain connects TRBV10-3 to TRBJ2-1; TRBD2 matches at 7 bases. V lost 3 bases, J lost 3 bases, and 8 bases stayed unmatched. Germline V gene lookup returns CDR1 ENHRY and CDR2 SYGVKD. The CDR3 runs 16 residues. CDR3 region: CAISDLGLADYNEQFF. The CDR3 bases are TGTGCCATCAGTGATCTTGGCCTAGCGGACTACAATGAGCAGTTCTTC.

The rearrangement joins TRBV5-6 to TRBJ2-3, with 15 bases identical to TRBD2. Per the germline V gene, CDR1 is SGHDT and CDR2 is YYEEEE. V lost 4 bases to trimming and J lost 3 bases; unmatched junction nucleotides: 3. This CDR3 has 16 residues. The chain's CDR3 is CASSPGLAGGTDTQYF. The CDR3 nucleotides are TGTGCCAGCAGCCCGGGACTAGCGGGGGGTACAGATACGCAGTATTTT. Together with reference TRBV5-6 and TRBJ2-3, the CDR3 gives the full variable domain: DAGVTQSPTHLIKTRGQQVTLRCSPKSGHDTVSWYQQALGQGPQFIFQYYEEEERQRGNFPDRFSGHQFPNYSSELNVNALLLGDSALYLCASSPGLAGGTDTQYFGPGTRLTVL.

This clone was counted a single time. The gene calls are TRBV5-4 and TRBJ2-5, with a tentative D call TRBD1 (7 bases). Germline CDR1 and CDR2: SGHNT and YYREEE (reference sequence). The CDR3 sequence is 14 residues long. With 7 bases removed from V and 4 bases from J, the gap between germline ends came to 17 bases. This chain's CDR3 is CASAWRGRVETQYF. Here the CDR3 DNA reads TGTGCCAGCGCTTGGAGGGGGCGCGTAGAGACCCAGTACTTC. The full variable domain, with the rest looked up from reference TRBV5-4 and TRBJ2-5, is ETGVTQSPTHLIKTRGQQVTLRCSSQSGHNTVSWYQQALGQGPQFIFQYYREEENGRGNFPPRFSGLQFPNYSSELNVNALELDDSALYLCASAWRGRVETQYFGPGTRLLVL.

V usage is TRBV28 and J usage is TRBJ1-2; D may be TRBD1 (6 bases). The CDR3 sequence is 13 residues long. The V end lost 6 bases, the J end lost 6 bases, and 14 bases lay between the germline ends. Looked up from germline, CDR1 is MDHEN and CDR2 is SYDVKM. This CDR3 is CASRKQGTDGYTF. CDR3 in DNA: TGTGCCAGCAGAAAACAGGGAACCGATGGCTACACCTTC.

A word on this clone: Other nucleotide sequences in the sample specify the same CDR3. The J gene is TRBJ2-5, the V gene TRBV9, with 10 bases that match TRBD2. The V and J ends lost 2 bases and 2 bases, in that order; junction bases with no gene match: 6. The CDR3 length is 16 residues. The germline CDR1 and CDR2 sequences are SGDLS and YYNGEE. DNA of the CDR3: TGTGCCAGCAGCGTTTTAGCGGGAGGACCTCAAGAGACCCAGTACTTC. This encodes CASSVLAGGPQETQYF.

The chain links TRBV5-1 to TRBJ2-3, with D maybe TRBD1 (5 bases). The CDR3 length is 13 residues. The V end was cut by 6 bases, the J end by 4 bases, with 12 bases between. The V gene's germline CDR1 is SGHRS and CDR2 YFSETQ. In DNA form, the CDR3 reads TGCGCCAGCACCCTCCCGACAGCAGATACGCAGTATTTT. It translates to CASTLPTADTQYF.

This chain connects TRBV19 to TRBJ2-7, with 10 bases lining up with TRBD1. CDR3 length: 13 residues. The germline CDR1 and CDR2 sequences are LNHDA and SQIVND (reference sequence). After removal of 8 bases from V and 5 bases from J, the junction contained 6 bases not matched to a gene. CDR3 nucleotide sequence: TGTGCCAGTTGGTCGGGACAGGGGAACGAGCAGTACTTC. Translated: CASWSGQGNEQYF.

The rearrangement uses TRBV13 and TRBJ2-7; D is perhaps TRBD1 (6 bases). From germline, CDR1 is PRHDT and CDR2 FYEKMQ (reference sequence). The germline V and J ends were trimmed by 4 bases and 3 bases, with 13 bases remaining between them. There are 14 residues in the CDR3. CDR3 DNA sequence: TGTGCCAGCAGCTCAGGGGCATTTGACTACGAGCAGTACTTC. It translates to CASSSGAFDYEQYF. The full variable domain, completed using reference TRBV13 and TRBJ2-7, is AAGVIQSPRHLIKEKRETATLKCYPIPRHDTVYWYQQGPGQDPQFLISFYEKMQSDKGSIPDRFSAQQFSDYHSELNMSSLELGDSALYFCASSSGAFDYEQYFGPGTRLTVT.

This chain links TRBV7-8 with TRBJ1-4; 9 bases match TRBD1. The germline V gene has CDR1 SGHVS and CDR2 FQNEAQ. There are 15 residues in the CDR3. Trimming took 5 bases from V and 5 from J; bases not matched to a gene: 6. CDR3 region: CASSPTGTGNEKLFF. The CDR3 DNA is TGTGCCAGCAGCCCAACCGGGACAGGGAATGAAAAACTGTTTTTT.

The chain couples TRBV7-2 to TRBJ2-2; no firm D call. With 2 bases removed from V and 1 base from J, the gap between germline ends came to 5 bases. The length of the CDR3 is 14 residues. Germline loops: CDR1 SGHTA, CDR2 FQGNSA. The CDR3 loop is CASSLWGNTGELFF. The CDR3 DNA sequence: TGTGCCAGCAGCTTATGGGGGAACACCGGGGAGCTGTTTTTT. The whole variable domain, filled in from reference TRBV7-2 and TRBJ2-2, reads GAGVSQSPSNKVTEKGKDVELRCDPISGHTALYWYRQSLGQGLEFLIYFQGNSAPDKSGLPSDRFSAERTGGSVSTLTIQRTQQEDSAVYLCASSLWGNTGELFFGEGSRLTVL.

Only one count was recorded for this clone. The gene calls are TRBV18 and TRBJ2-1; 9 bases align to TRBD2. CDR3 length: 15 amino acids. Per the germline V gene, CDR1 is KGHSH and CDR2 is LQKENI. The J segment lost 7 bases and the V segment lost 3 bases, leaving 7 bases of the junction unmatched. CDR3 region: CASSPFSGSRNEQFF. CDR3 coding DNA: TGTGCCAGCTCACCGTTTAGCGGGAGTCGGAATGAGCAGTTCTTC.

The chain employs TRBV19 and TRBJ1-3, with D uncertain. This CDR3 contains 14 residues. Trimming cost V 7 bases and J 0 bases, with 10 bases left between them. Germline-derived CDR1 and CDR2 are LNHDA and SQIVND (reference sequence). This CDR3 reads CASKAGSSGNTIYF. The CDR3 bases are TGTGCCAGTAAGGCGGGATCCTCTGGAAACACCATATATTTT.